The source of this T cell receptor (beta chain) is a study of blood T cell repertoires in COVID-19. About the research overall: The United States, Italy and Spain supplied acute and convalescent COVID-19 samples. The analysed material was cDNA or gDNA that came from T cells, B-cell-depleted T cells, or PBMCs.

Those enrolled in Seattle joined during active infection and were followed longitudinally afterward. Per the original data handling: Amplification from reference gene primers served as the basis for estimated nucleated cell counts. TCRdb's copy holds only in-frame clones and misses some; the assay was immunoSEQ multiplex PCR. That table is the source of V, J and clone size, and D and trimming were worked out from the DNA. Counted here are tens of thousands of clones, 65% to 85% occurring once; the ten biggest clones make up about 3%. With 1 base clipped from V and 0 bases from J, the junction kept 12 bases outside the gene matches. Germline loops: CDR1 SGHDN, CDR2 FVKESK. CDR3 length equals 19 residues.

The J gene is TRBJ2-5, the V gene TRBV14; 9 bases map to TRBD2. The source of this sequence is a man between 65 and 85 years old with COVID-19, enrolled during active disease. The sequenced material came from peripheral blood. DNA of the CDR3: TGTGCCAGCAGCCAAGGTGGTAGCGGGAGATTGTTGTACCAAGAGACCCAGTACTTC. Its protein product is CASSQGGSGRLLYQETQYF.